This T cell receptor beta chain comes out of a study of blood T cell repertoires in COVID-19. Trimming shortened V by 3 bases and J by 1 base, and 10 bases separated the two germline ends. CDR1 and CDR2 (germline): SGHRS, YFSETQ. CDR3 length: 14 residues. Here immunoSEQ multiplex PCR was the method, and the copy in TCRdb shows in-frame clones only, minus some. The sample lists 35,000 to 50,000 clones, approximately 83% occurring once. Sequences were obtained from peripheral blood. The receptor's source is a woman of 80 years or more with acute or convalescent COVID-19. This chain joins TRBV5-1 and TRBJ1-1; D is unclear. CDR3 nucleotides: TGCGCCAGCAGCTCTACCGGGGAGAACACTGAAGCTTTCTTT. This gives the protein CASSSTGENTEAFF.